This T cell receptor (beta chain) was recorded in a study of blood T cell repertoires in COVID-19. Looking at the study overall: Samples taken during acute and convalescent COVID-19 were collected in the United States, Italy and Spain.

Generated by immunoSEQ multiplex PCR, the TCRdb table keeps only in-frame clones and is missing some. This sample has just over 300,000 clones, with roughly nine tenths found just once. This clonotype was obtained from a woman aged 25 to 39 with COVID-19, enrolled during active disease. Sequencing was carried out using peripheral blood.

The CDR3 coding sequence is TGTGCCAGCAGCAAAGAGGAGGGGGCTAAGTACTTC. Its protein product is CASSKEEGAKYF. V gene TRBV21-1 combines with J gene TRBJ2-7; TRBD1 is the table's D call and was not checked against the DNA. TRBV21-1 is classified as a pseudogene. The CDR3 consists of 12 residues.